In this sample, the clone carrying this T cell receptor beta chain turned up once. Its antigen is unidentified. Running of the assay took place at deep level. Authors' data handling: With immunoSEQ giving junction-only sequences and no quality scores, filtering differed. This table comes from immunoSEQ multiplex PCR, and its TCRdb copy is limited to in-frame clones, with some not included. The DNA was the basis for D and trimming; V, J and clone size are from that table. The sample shows over 950,000 clones, roughly 80% of them seen only once. The record originates from a study of shared clonotypes between healthy human individuals. Study as a whole: Three plates were used per donor for CD4 naive, three for CD4 memory, two for CD8 naive and one for CD8 memory. General study results and limits: Memory subsets generally showed smaller estimated richness than naive subsets did.

The V end was cut by 10 bases, the J end by 0 bases, with 16 bases between. This CDR3 is 14 amino acids long. From germline, CDR1 is SNHLY and CDR2 FYNNEI. The J gene is TRBJ2-7, the V gene TRBV2; TRBD2 is a possible D gene (6 bases). Material for sequencing was memory CD4+ T cells from PBMCs. Specified subset: CD45RA-negative fraction. This TCR was sampled from a young man in good health. Some clones in this sample may be carry-over from other donors' samples. The CDR3 coding sequence is TGTGCCATCCTAAGGGACTCCGTCTCCTACGAGCAGTACTTC. Its translation: CAILRDSVSYEQYF. Filled out from reference TRBV2 and TRBJ2-7, the complete variable domain reads EPEVTQTPSHQVTQMGQEVILRCVPISNHLYFYWYRQILGQKVEFLVSFYNNEISEKSEIFDDQFSVERPDGSNFTLKIRSTKLEDSAMYFCAILRDSVSYEQYFGPGTRLTVT.